This is a list of T cell receptor beta chains from one sample in a study of shared clonotypes between healthy human individuals. The protocol was immunoSEQ multiplex PCR, while the TCRdb copy is restricted to in-frame clones and leaves out a portion. The sample includes roughly 2,000,000 clones, 90% to 95% of them seen just once. Specimen: naive CD8+ T cells from PBMCs. These receptors originate from a man aged 18 to 29 in good health. Some clones in this sample may be carry-over from other donors' samples. Both conserved end residues are part of each CDR3. A D gene is named only where the DNA matches it firmly. For some rows the clone size is stated as once, few or many, or as a class when expanded; others skip it.

.	few	TRBV7-9	TRBJ1-1	CASSYSNTEAFF	TGTGCCAGCAGCTATTCGAACACTGAAGCTTTCTTT
.	.	TRBV10-3	TRBJ2-7	CAISELGEYEQYF	TGTGCCATCAGTGAGTTAGGGGAGTACGAGCAGTACTTC
TRBD2	.	TRBV9	TRBJ2-5	CASTPGLADQETQYF	TGTGCCAGCACCCCCGGACTAGCAGACCAAGAGACCCAGTACTTC
TRBD1	.	TRBV9	TRBJ1-5	CASSADRGQGPQHF	TGTGCCAGCAGCGCCGACAGGGGCCAGGGGCCCCAGCATTTT
TRBD1	.	TRBV7-9	TRBJ2-5	CASSGTGALETQYF	TGTGCCAGCAGCGGGACAGGGGCACTGGAGACCCAGTACTTC
.	once	TRBV7-9	TRBJ2-7	CASSVDDSYEQYF	TGTGCCAGCAGCGTCGACGACAGCTACGAGCAGTACTTC
TRBD1	.	TRBV7-3	TRBJ2-2	CASSTGTANTGELFF	TGTGCCAGCAGCACCGGGACAGCAAACACCGGGGAGCTGTTTTTT
.	.	TRBV29-1	TRBJ1-2	CSVSPGTDGYTF	TGCAGCGTTTCGCCAGGCACGGATGGCTACACCTTC
.	.	TRBV2	TRBJ1-2	CASSEGQANYGYTF	TGTGCCAGCAGTGAAGGGCAGGCGAACTATGGCTACACCTTC
.	.	TRBV7-9	TRBJ2-7	CASSPRGSVEQYF	TGTGCCAGCAGCCCCCGGGGGTCGGTCGAGCAGTACTTC
.	.	TRBV18	TRBJ1-5	CASSLQRANQPQHF	TGTGCCAGCTCACTCCAGCGGGCGAATCAGCCCCAGCATTTT
.	.	TRBV28	TRBJ1-2	CASSFQGSYGYTF	TGTGCCAGCAGTTTCCAGGGCTCCTATGGCTACACCTTC
.	.	TRBV7-4	TRBJ2-7	CASSCQTTAGQNYEQYF	TGTGCCAGCAGCTGCCAAACTACCGCCGGGCAGAACTACGAGCAGTACTTC
TRBD2	.	TRBV27	TRBJ2-1	CASSPIAGSSYNEQFF	TGTGCCAGCAGTCCCATAGCGGGGAGCTCCTACAATGAGCAGTTCTTC
TRBD1	.	TRBV4-1	TRBJ2-7	CASSHPHQGAYEQYF	TGCGCCAGCAGCCACCCCCATCAGGGGGCCTACGAGCAGTACTTC
.	.	TRBV27	TRBJ2-4	CASSTKTWKNIQYF	TGTGCCAGCAGTACTAAGACTTGGAAAAACATTCAGTACTTC
.	.	TRBV14	TRBJ1-1	CASSPRGPDTEAFF	TGTGCCAGCAGCCCACGGGGGCCGGACACTGAAGCTTTCTTT
TRBD2	.	TRBV7-3	TRBJ2-7	CASSLYSGRSYEQYF	TGTGCCAGCAGCCTATATAGCGGGAGGTCCTACGAGCAGTACTTC